This T cell receptor beta chain was documented in a study of T cell changes during pregnancy in multiple sclerosis (dated by TCRdb to about 2019). Concerning the study at large: The study looked at changes in the T cell repertoire across pregnancy in women with multiple sclerosis.

Concerning this clone itself: Its antigen remains undetermined. It has no much larger one-base neighbor in the sample; base qualities were not kept.

Library method: the immunoSEQ multiplex PCR assay. TCRdb carries this immuneACCESS record with in-frame sequences only. Its versions omit some clonotypes, under half of them owing to an unresolved V gene in the studies checked, with the rest unexplained. In this sample the table shows some 69,000 clones, around 91% of which occur a single time. Of the sample, 2% to 2.5% is held by the ten largest clones. The origin of this receptor is a female donor in good health, enrolled as a control in a pregnancy study. The input for sequencing was peripheral blood, taken in the second trimester of pregnancy.

The DNA is TGTGCCAGCAGCTCCCGACAGCGGGAGGGCTCCTACAATGAGCAGTTCTTC. It is translated as CASSSRQREGSYNEQFF. This receptor chain uses TRBV11-3 and TRBJ2-1, with 10 middle bases fitting TRBD2. V has 4 bases trimmed and J has 0 bases trimmed; junction bases matching no gene number 6. The CDR3 numbers 17 residues from cysteine through phenylalanine. Only the CDR3 DNA stays, 51 bases, in frame from base 1. CDR1 SGHNT and CDR2 YENEEA are derived from the germline V gene.